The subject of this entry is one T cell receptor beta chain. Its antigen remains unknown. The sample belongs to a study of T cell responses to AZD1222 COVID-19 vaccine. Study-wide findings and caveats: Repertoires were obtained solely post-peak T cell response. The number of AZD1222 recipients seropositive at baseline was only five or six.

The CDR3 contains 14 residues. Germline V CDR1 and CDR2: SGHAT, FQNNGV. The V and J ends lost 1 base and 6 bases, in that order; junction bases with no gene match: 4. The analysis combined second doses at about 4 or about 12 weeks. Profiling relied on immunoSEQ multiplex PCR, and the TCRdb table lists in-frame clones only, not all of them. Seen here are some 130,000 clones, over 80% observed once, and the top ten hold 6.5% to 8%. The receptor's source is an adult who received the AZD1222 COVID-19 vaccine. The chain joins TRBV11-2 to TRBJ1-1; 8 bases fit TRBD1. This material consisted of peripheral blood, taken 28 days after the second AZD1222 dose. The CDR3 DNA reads TGTGCCAGCAGCTTAGGACAGGGGAGGTCTGAAGCTTTCTTT. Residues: CASSLGQGRSEAFF. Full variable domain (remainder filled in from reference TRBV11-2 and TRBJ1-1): EAGVAQSPRYKIIEKRQSVAFWCNPISGHATLYWYQQILGQGPKLLIQFQNNGVVDDSQLPKDRFSAERLKGVDSTLKIQPAKLEDSAVYLCASSLGQGRSEAFFGQGTRLTVV.